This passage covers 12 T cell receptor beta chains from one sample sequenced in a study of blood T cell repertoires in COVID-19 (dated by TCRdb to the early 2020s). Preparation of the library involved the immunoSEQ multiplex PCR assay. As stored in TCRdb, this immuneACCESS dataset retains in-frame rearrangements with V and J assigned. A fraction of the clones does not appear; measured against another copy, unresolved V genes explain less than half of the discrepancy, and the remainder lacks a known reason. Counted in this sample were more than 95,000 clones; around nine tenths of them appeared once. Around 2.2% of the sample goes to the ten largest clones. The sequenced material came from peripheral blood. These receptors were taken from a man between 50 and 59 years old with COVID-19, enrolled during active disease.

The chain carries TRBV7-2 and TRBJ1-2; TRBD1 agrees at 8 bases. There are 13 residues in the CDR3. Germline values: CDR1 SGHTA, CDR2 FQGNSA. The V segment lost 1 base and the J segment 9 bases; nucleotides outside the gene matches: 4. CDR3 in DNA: TGTGCCAGCAGCTTAGATGGACAGGGAAGCTACACCTTC. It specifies CASSLDGQGSYTF.

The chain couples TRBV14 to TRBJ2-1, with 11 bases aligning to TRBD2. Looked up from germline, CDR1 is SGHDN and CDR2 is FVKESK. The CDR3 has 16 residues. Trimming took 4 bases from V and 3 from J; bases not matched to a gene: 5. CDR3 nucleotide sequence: TGTGCCAGCAGCCGTACCGGGACTAGCGGCTACAATGAGCAGTTCTTC. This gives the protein CASSRTGTSGYNEQFF.

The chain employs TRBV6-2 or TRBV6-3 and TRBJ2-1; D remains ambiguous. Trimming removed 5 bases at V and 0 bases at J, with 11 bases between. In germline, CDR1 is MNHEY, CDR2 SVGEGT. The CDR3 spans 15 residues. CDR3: CASSRTQSSYNEQFF. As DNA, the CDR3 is TGTGCCAGCAGTCGCACTCAAAGCTCCTACAATGAGCAGTTCTTC.

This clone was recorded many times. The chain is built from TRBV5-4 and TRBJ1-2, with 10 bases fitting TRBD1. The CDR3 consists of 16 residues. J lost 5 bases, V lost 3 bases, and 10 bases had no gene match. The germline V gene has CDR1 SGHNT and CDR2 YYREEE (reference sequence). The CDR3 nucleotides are TGTGCCAGCAGCTGGTGGTCGGGACAGGGGCCTTATGGCTACACCTTC. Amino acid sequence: CASSWWSGQGPYGYTF.

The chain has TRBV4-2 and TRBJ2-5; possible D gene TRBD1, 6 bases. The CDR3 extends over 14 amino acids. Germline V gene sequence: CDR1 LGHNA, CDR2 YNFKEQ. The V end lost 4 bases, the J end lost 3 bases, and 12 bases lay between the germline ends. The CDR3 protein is CASSPWTAKETQYF. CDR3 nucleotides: TGTGCCAGCAGCCCTTGGACAGCCAAAGAGACCCAGTACTTC.

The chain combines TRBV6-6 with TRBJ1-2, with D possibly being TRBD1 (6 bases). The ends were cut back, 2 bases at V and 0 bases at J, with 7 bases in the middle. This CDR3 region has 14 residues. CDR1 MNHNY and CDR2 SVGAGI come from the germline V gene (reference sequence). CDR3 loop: CASSYQGTNYGYTF. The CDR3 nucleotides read TGTGCCAGCAGTTACCAGGGGACTAACTATGGCTACACCTTC.

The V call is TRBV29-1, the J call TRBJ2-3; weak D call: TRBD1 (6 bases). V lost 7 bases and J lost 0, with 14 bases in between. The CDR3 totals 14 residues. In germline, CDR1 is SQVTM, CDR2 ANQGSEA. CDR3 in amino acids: CSARTALSTDTQYF. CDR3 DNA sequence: TGCAGCGCACGGACAGCGCTGAGCACAGATACGCAGTATTTT.

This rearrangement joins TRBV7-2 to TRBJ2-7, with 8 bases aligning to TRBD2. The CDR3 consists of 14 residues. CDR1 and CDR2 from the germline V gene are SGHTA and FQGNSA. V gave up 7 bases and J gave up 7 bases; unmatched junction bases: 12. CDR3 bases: TGTGCCAGCAAGTTCGAACAGCGGGAGAAAGAGCAGTACTTC. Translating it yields CASKFEQREKEQYF. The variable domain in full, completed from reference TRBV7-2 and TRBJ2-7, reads GAGVSQSPSNKVTEKGKDVELRCDPISGHTALYWYRQSLGQGLEFLIYFQGNSAPDKSGLPSDRFSAERTGGSVSTLTIQRTQQEDSAVYLCASKFEQREKEQYFGPGTRLTVT.

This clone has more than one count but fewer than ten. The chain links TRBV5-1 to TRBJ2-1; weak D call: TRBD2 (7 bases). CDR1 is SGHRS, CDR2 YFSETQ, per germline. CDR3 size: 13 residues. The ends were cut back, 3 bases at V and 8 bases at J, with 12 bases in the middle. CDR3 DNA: TGCGCCAGCAGCTGGAAAGGGGGGGATGAGCAGTTCTTC. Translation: CASSWKGGDEQFF.

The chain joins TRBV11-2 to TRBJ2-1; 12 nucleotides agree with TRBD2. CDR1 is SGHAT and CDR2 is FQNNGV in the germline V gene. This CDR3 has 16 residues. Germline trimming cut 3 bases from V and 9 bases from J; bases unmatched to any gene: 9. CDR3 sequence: CASSFLLAGGLSEQFF. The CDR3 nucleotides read TGTGCCAGCAGCTTCCTACTAGCGGGAGGCCTCAGTGAGCAGTTCTTC.

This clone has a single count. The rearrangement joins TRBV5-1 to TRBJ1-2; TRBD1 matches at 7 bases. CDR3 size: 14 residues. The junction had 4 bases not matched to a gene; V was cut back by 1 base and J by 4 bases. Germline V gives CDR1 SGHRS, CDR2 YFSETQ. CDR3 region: CASSLPGQSYGYTF. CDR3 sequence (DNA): TGCGCCAGCAGCTTGCCGGGACAGAGCTATGGCTACACCTTC.

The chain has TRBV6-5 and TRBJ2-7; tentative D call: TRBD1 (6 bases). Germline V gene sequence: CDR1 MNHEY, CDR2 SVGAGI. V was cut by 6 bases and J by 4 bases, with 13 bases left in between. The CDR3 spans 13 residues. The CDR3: CASRPGQSYEQYV. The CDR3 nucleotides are TGTGCCAGCAGGCCCGGACAGAGTTACGAGCAGTACGTC.